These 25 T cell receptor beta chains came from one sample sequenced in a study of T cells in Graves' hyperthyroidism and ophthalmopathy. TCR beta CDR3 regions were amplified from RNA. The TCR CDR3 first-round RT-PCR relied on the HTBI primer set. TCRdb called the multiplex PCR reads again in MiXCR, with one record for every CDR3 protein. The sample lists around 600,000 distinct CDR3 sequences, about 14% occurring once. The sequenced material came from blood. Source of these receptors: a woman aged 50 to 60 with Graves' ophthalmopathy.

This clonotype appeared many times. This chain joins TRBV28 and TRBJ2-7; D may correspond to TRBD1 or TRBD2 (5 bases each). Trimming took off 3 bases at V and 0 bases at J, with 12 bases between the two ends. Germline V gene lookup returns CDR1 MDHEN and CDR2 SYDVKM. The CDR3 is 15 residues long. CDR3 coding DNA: TGTGCCAGCAGTTTTGGGACGGTCAGCTCCTACGAGCAGTACTTC. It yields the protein CASSFGTVSSYEQYF.

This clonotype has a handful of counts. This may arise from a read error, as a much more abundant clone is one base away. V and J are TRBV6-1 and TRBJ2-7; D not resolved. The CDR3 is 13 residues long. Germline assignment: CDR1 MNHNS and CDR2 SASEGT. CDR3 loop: CASRIGGSCEQYF. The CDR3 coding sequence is TGTGCCAGCAGAATCGGCGGCTCCTGCGAGCAGTACTTC.

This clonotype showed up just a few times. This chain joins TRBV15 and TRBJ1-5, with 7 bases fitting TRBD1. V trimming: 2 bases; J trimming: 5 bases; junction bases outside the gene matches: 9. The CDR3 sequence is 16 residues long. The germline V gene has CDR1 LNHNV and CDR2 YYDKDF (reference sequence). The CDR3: CATSRPRQGAHQPQHF. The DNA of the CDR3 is TGTGCCACCAGCAGACCCAGACAGGGCGCGCATCAGCCCCAGCATTTT.

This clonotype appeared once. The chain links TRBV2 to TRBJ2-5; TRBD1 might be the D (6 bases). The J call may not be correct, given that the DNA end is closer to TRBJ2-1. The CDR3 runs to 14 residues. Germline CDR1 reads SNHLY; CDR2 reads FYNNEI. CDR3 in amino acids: CASSPLTGKETQFF. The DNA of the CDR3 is TGTGCCAGCAGCCCTTTAACAGGGAAGGAGACCCAGTTCTTC.

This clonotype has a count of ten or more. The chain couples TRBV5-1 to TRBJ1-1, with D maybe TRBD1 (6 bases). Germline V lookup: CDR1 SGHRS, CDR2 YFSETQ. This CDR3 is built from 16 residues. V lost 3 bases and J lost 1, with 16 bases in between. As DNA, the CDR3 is TGCGCCAGCAGCTCAGGGGCAGGGCAAAAGAACACTGAAGCTTTCTTT. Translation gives CASSSGAGQKNTEAFF.

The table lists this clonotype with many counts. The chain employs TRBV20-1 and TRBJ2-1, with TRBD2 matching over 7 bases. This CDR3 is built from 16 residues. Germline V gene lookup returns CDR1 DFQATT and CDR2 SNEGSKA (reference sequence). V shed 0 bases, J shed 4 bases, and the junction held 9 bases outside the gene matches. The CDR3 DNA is TGCAGTGCTAGAGATCCTAACGGGAGGCAATACAATGAGCAGTTCTTC. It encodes CSARDPNGRQYNEQFF.

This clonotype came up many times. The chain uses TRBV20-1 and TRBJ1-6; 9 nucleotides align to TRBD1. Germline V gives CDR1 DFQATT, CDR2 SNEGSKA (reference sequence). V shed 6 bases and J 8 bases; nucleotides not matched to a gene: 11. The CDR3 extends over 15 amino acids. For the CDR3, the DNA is TGCAGTGCACCGTCAGGACAGGGGCTTTATTCACCCCTCCACTTT. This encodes CSAPSGQGLYSPLHF.

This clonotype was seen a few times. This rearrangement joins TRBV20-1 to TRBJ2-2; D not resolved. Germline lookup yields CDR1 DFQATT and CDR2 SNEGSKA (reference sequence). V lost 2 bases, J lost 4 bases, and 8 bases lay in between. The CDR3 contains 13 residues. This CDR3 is CSARISGTGELFF. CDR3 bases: TGCAGTGCTAGAATTTCGGGCACCGGGGAGCTGTTTTTT.

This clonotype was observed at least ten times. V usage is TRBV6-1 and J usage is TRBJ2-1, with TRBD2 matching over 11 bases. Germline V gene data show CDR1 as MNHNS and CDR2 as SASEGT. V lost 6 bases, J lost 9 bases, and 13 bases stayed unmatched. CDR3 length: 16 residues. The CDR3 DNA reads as TGTGCCAGCAGCCACTTAGCGGGAGGGCCCTTGGCTGAGCAGTTCTTC. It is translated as CASSHLAGGPLAEQFF.

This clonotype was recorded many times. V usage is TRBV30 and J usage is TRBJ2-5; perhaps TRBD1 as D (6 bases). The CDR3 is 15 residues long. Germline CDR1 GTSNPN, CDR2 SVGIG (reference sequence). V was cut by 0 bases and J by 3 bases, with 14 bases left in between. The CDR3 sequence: CAWSVRAGAKETQYF. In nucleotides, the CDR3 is TGTGCCTGGAGTGTACGGGCAGGGGCTAAAGAGACCCAGTACTTC. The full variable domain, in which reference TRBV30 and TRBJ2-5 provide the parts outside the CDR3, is SQTIHQWPATLVQPVGSPLSLECTVEGTSNPNLYWYRQAAGRGLQLLFYSVGIGQISSEVPQNLSASRPQDRQFILSSKKLLLSDSGFYLCAWSVRAGAKETQYFGPGTRLLVL.

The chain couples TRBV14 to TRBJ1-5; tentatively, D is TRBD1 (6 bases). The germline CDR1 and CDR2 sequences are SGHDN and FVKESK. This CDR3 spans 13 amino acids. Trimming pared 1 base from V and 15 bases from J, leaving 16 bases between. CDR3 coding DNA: TGTGCCAGCAGCCAAGCTGTAGGGACAAAATTGCATTTT. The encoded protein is CASSQAVGTKLHF.

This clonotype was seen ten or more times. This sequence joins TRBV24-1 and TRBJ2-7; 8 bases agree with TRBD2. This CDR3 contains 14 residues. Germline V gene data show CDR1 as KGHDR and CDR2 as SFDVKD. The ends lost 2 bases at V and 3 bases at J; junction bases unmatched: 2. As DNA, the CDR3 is TGTGCCACCAGTGATTCAGGGACTAGCTACGAGCAGTACTTC. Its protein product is CATSDSGTSYEQYF.

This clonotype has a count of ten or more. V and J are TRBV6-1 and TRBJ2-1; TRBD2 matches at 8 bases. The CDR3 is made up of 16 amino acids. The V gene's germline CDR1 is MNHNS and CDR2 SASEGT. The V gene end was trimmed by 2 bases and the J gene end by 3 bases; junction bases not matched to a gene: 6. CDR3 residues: CASSELTGGNYNEQFF. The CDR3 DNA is TGTGCCAGCAGTGAATTAACGGGAGGGAACTACAATGAGCAGTTCTTC.

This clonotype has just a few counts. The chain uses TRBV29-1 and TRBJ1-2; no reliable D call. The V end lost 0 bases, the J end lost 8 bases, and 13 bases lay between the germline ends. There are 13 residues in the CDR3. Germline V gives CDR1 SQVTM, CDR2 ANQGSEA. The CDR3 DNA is TGCAGCGTTGAAGATCTGACGGCTGGAGGCTACACCTTC. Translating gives CSVEDLTAGGYTF.

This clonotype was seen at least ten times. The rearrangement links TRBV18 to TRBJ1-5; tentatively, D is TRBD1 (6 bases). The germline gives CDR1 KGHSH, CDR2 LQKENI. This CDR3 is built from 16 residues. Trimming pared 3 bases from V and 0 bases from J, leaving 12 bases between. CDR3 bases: TGTGCCAGCTCACCGCCCGGACAGAATAGCAATCAGCCCCAGCATTTT. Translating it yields CASSPPGQNSNQPQHF.

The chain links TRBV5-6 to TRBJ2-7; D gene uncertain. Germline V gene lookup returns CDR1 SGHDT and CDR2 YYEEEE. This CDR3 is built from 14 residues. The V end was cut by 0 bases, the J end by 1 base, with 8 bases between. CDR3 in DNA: TGTGCCAGCAGCTTGGTCTACCGATCCTACGAGCAGTACTTC. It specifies CASSLVYRSYEQYF.

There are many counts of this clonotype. CDR3 protein: CAWIPGSSYNEQFF. The CDR3 DNA reads TGTGCCTGGATTCCGGGGAGCTCCTACAATGAGCAGTTCTTC. The V call is TRBV30, the J call TRBJ2-1; D might be TRBD2 (5 bases). The V gene lost 4 bases and the J gene lost 0 bases, with 10 bases spanning the gap. Looked up from germline, CDR1 is GTSNPN and CDR2 is SVGIG (reference sequence). This CDR3 spans 14 amino acids.

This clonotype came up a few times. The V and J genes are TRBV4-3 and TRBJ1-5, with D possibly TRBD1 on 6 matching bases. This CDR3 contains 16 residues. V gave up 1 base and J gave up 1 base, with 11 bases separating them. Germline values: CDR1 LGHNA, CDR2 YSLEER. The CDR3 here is CASSQGWTASNQPQHF. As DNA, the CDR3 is TGCGCCAGCAGCCAAGGTTGGACAGCCAGCAATCAGCCCCAGCATTTT.

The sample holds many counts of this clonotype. The chain's CDR3 is CASMDPPGEQYF. The CDR3 DNA sequence: TGTGCCAGTATGGATCCCCCGGGAGAGCAGTACTTC. The rearrangement uses TRBV6-2 or TRBV6-3 and TRBJ2-7, with D possibly being TRBD2 (5 bases). The CDR3 extends over 12 amino acids. CDR1 is MNHEY, CDR2 SVGEGT, per germline. V lost 9 bases, J lost 7 bases, and 16 bases lay in between.

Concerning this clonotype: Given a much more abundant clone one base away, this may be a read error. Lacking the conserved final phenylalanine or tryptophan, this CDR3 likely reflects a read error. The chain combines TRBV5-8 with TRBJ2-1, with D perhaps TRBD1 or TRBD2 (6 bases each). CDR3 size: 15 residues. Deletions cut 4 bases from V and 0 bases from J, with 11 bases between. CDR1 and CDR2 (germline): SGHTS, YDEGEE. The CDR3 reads CASSPGDISYNEQFL. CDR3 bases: TGTGCCAGCAGCCCGGGGGACATCTCCTACAATGAGCAGTTCCTC.

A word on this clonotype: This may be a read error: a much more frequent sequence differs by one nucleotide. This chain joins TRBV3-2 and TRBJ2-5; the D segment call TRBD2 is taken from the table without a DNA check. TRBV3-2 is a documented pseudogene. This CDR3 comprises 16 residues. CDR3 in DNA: TGTGCCAGCAGCCCGGGACTAGCGGGAGGAAATGAGACCCAGTACTTC. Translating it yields CASSPGLAGGNETQYF.

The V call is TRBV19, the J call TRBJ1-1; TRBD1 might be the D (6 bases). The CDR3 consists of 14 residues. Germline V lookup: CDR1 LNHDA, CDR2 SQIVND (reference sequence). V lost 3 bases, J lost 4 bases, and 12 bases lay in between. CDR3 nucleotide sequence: TGTGCCAGTAGTATTTTGGGGGCCCCCACTGAAGCTTTCTTT. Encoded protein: CASSILGAPTEAFF.

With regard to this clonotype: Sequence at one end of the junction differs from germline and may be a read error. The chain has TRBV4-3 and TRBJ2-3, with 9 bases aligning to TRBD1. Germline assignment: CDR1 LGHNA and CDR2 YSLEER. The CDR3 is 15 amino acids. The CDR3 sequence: CANSQDGTGKDTQYF. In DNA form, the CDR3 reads TGCGCCAACAGCCAAGATGGGACAGGGAAAGATACGCAGTATTTT.

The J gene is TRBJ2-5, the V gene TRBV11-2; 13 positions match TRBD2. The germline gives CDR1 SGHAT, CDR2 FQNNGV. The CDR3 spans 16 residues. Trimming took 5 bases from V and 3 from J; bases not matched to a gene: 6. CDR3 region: CASSPLGTSGKETQYF. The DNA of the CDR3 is TGTGCCAGCAGCCCTTTAGGGACTAGCGGGAAAGAGACCCAGTACTTC.

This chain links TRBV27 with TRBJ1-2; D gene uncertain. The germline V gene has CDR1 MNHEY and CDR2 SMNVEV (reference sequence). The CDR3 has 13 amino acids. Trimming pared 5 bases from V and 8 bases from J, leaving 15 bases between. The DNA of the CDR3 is TGTGCCAGCAGTCCCCGGGAGGGTCGGGGCTACACCTTC. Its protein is CASSPREGRGYTF.